This T cell receptor (beta chain) was identified in a study of OX40 agonist ivuxolimab in advanced cancers. Looking at the study overall: With ivuxolimab, an agonistic anti-OX40 (CD134) antibody, patients were treated.

Sequencing was performed with immunoSEQ multiplex PCR; in TCRdb, only in-frame clones are kept and a portion is missing. The sample consists of about 73,000 clones, about 86% of them appearing once. This CDR3 comprises 18 residues. Deletions cut 3 bases from V and 4 bases from J, with 19 bases between. Germline V gives CDR1 LNHNV, CDR2 YYDKDF (reference sequence). This specimen was CD4+ or CD8+ T cells sorted from blood, taken in a trial of the OX40 agonist ivuxolimab. J is TRBJ2-6 and V is TRBV15, with D hard to call. This receptor was identified in an adult with an advanced solid tumor such as melanoma, head and neck, liver or kidney cancer. The CDR3 loop reads CATSSRPPLFGGANVLTF. The CDR3 DNA sequence: TGTGCCACCAGCAGTCGACCCCCCCTTTTTGGCGGGGCCAACGTCCTGACTTTC. Complete variable domain (other parts from reference TRBV15 and TRBJ2-6): DAMVIQNPRYQVTQFGKPVTLSCSQTLNHNVMYWYQQKSSQAPKLLFHYYDKDFNNEADTPDNFQSRRPNTSFCFLDIRSPGLGDTAMYLCATSSRPPLFGGANVLTFGAGSRLTVL.